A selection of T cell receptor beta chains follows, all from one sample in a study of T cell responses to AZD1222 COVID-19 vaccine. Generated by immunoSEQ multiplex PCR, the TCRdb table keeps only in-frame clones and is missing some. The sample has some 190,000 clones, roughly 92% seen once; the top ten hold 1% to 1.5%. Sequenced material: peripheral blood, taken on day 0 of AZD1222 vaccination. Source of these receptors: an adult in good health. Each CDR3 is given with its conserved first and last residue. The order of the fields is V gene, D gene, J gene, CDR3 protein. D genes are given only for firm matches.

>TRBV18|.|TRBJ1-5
CASSPGGDQPQHF
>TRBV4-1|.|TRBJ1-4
CASSQDSVGLEKLFF
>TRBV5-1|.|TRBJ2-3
CASSFGDTQYF
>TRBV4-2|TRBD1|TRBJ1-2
CASSQVGTEANYGYTF
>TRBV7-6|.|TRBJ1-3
CASSEGQSRSGNTIYF
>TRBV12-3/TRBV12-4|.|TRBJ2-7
CASSPGPYEQYF
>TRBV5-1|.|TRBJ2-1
CASSLGPAPSYNEQFF
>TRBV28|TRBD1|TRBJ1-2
CASSFSGQGLNYGYTF
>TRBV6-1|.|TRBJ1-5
CASSERQGNQPQHF
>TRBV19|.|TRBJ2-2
CASKQLNTGELFF
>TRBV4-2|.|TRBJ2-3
CASSQDITSTDTQYF
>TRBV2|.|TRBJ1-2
CASSEGGNYGYTF
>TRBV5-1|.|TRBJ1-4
CASSLATKAGTEKLFF
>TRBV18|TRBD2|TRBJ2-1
CASSTSGGSYNEQFF
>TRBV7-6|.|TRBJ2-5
CASSLILAAQETQYF
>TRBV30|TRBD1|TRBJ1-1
CAWSRGPNTEAFF
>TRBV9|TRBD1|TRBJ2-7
CASSVVDRGMDEQYF
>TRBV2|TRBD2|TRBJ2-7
CASRGLAGGQSYEQYF
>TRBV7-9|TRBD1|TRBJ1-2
CASSPGQGLGYGYTF
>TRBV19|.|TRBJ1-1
CASSIEGYTEAFF
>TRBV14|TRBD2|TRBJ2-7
CASSRGGRGEQYF
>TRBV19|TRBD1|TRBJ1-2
CASSIGAPGQTFAGMGYTF
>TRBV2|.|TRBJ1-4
CASNWALSTNEKLFF
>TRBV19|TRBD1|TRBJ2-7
CASSPLDRAYEQYF
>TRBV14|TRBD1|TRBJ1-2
CASSPGTGYGYTF
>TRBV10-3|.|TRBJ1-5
CAISGGGDQPQHF
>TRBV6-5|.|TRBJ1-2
CASSQGLQGGYTF
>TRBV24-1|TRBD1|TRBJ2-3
CATSGRGSPDTQYF
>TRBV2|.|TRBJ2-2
CAIFDAWTNTGELFF
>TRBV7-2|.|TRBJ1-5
CASSFSNQPQHF
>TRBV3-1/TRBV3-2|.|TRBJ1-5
CASSQTRGRPQHF
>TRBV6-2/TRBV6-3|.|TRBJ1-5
CASSYQGHQPQHF
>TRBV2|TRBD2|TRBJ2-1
CASSSGTSVGSSYNEQFF
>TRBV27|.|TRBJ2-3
CASSPSPLNTDTQYF
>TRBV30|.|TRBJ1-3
CAWSVGSGNTIYF
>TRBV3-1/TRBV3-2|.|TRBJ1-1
CASSQVGGNTEAFF
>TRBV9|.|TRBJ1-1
CASSVGGPGMNTEAFF
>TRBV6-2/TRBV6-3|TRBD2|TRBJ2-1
CASSYSGGTYNEQFF
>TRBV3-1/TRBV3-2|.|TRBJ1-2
CASSLGSGGYTF
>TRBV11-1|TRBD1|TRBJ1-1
CASSPQGAQVTEAFF
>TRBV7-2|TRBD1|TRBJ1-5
CASSPGTGGGNQPQHF
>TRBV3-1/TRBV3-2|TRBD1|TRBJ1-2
CASSQEGRGLNGYTF
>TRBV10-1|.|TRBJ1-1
CASSGERSTEAFF
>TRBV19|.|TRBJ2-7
CASSTIQGGSAEQYF
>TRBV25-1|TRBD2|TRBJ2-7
CASKRAGGLYF
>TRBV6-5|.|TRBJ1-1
CASSYSPDILNTEAFF
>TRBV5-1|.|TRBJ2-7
CASSWDKIYEQYF
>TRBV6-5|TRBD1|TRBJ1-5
CASRTGFGQPQHF
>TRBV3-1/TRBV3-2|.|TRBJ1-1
CASSLLKEAEAFF
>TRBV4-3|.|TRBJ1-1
CAGARDPGSTEAFF
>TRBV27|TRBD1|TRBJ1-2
CASNFDRGRHGYTF
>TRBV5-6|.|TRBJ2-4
CASSLGSTKNIQYF
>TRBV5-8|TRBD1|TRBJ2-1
CASSLVGTGQDNEQFF
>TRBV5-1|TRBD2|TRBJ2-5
CASSFTSGQETQYF